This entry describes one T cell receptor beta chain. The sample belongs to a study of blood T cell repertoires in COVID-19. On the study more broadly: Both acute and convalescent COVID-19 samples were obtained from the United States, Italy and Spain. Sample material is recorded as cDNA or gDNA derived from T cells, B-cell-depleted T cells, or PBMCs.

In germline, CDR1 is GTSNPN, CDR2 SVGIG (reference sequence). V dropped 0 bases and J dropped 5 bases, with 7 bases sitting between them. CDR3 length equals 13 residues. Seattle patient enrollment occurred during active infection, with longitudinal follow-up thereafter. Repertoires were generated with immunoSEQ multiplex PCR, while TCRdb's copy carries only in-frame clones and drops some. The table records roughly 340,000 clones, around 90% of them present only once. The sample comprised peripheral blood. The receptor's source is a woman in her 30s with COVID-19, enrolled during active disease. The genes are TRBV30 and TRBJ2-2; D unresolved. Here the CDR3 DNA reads TGTGCCTGGAGTGTATCCCGGACCGGGGAGCTGTTTTTT. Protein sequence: CAWSVSRTGELFF.